This is a list of T cell receptor beta chains from one sample in a study of T cell responses to AZD1222 COVID-19 vaccine. Data came from immunoSEQ multiplex PCR; TCRdb stores just in-frame clones and leaves some out. The sample lists approximately 150,000 clones, roughly nine tenths seen once, with around 4.9% in the top ten. The specimen was peripheral blood, collected on day 0 of AZD1222 vaccination. Receptors were obtained from an adult in good health. CDR3s include the opening cysteine and the closing phenylalanine or tryptophan. D genes are given only for firm matches.

d_call j_call v_call cdr3_aa
- TRBJ1-3 TRBV5-5 CASSLGWGDNSGNTIYF
- TRBJ2-7 TRBV5-1 CASSLGAGDSYEQYF
- TRBJ1-1 TRBV5-4 CAGARSPGTEAFF
- TRBJ1-4 TRBV19 CASSGSRNEKLFF
- TRBJ2-3 TRBV27 CASSELGGRTDTQYF
- TRBJ2-2 TRBV24-1 CATSDFGDTGELFF
- TRBJ1-4 TRBV20-1 CSANRYGKLFF
- TRBJ1-2 TRBV6-2/TRBV6-3 CASSYSISLGPRHYGYTF
- TRBJ1-4 TRBV6-2/TRBV6-3 CASSYPGSSQEKLFF
- TRBJ2-2 TRBV3-1/TRBV3-2 CASSQGERKNTGELFF
- TRBJ2-3 TRBV6-1 CASSEKVYRAFSDTQYF
TRBD2 TRBJ2-3 TRBV12-5 CASGLGTSGTSTDTQYF
- TRBJ1-1 TRBV5-1 CASSLGLGAAVNTEAFF
- TRBJ2-2 TRBV6-5 CASSLIAGELFF
- TRBJ2-7 TRBV7-2 CASSFAPDNQQYF
- TRBJ1-2 TRBV5-4 CASSLKKVGDGYTF
- TRBJ1-5 TRBV20-1 CSASRDRNQPQHF
- TRBJ1-2 TRBV3-1/TRBV3-2 CASSQGWKGDYGYTF
TRBD2 TRBJ2-5 TRBV7-9 CASRHPGLAAETQYF
- TRBJ1-4 TRBV7-3 CASSINLATNEKLFF
- TRBJ2-2 TRBV19 CASSIEPEEGTGELFF
TRBD1 TRBJ1-2 TRBV6-1 CASSKQQGLNYGYTF
TRBD2 TRBJ2-7 TRBV11-2 CASSPGLAGENEQYF
- TRBJ1-2 TRBV3-1/TRBV3-2 CASSQEGYDGLYGYTF
TRBD2 TRBJ2-2 TRBV24-1 CATSDQIAGAGELFF
- TRBJ1-2 TRBV5-1 CASSLASGSYGYTF
- TRBJ1-6 TRBV19 CATAESSYNSPLHF
TRBD1 TRBJ2-3 TRBV20-1 CSASGTGNPYSGTQYF
TRBD1 TRBJ2-7 TRBV20-1 CSASLGQGTREQYF
- TRBJ1-1 TRBV6-5 CASNLGGQLGTEAFF
TRBD1 TRBJ1-5 TRBV10-2 CASRYGQGNQPQHF
TRBD2 TRBJ2-5 TRBV20-1 CSASALHPGLAGETQYF
- TRBJ2-7 TRBV5-1 CASSSYGTYEQYF
TRBD1 TRBJ1-4 TRBV4-2 CASSQGQKREKLFF
TRBD2 TRBJ2-1 TRBV2 CASRGLAGVFNEQFF
TRBD1 TRBJ1-1 TRBV18 CASSLGTGAMNTEAFF
- TRBJ1-1 TRBV4-1 CASSLGYGNTEAFF
TRBD1 TRBJ1-1 TRBV11-3 CASSLAGGANTEAFF
- TRBJ2-5 TRBV18 CASSLNTGVGETQYF
TRBD1 TRBJ1-2 TRBV14 CASSAQGGGYGYTF
- - TRBV4-2 CASSQGFGTYEQYF
- TRBJ2-7 TRBV9 CASSVAGTYSYEQYF
- TRBJ1-1 TRBV5-1 CASSLKGDTEAFF
- TRBJ1-3 TRBV30 CAWSVSRGNTIYF
- TRBJ1-4 TRBV27 CASQGATNEKLFF
TRBD1 TRBJ2-3 TRBV5-4 CASSPAGTGLTDTQYF
- TRBJ1-2 TRBV3-1/TRBV3-2 CASSQLGHLDYGYTF
- TRBJ1-2 TRBV20-1 CSARADYGYTF
- TRBJ2-2 TRBV18 CASSLAGRTGELFF
- TRBJ2-2 TRBV9 CASSVRDKNTGELFF
TRBD1 TRBJ2-5 TRBV6-5 CASSHGDRDTETQYF
- TRBJ2-2 TRBV11-3 CASSLLGPGELFF
- TRBJ2-2 TRBV6-1 CASSEITGELFF
- TRBJ2-3 TRBV15 CATSRDLSGLHTDTQYF
- TRBJ1-6 TRBV5-4 CASSEVGRAASPLHF
- TRBJ2-3 TRBV4-3 CASSQDRQGPTDTQYF
- TRBJ1-2 TRBV29-1 CSAVGHGGDYGYTF